These 25 T cell receptor beta chains were sequenced from one sample in a study of cytomegalovirus exposure and HLA in healthy donors. The PCR made use of 60 Vbeta and 13 Jbeta primers. Method: immunoSEQ multiplex PCR; TCRdb's copy keeps in-frame clones and lacks some. The table lists roughly 100,000 clones, around 70% of them singletons. The sequenced sample was PBMCs. The receptors were gathered from a woman in her forties or fifties in good health and CMV-seropositive.

CDR3 in amino acids: CASSFRGRADTQYF. CDR3 DNA sequence: TGTGCCAGCAGCTTTCGGGGGAGGGCCGATACGCAGTATTTT. The V gene is TRBV7-2, the J gene TRBJ2-3; 7 bases map to TRBD2. J lost 6 bases, V lost 3 bases, and 6 bases had no gene match. Germline lookup yields CDR1 SGHTA and CDR2 FQGNSA. CDR3 length: 14 amino acids.

In this sample, this clone turned up a few times. The rearrangement links TRBV28 to TRBJ2-1, with a possible D match to TRBD1 (5 bases). V lost 8 bases, J lost 2 bases, and 22 bases lay in between. The CDR3 spans 17 residues. CDR1 and CDR2 (germline): MDHEN, SYDVKM. CDR3 DNA: TGTGCCAGCTCGGATGTCCAGGGAAGGTATACCTACAATGAGCAGTTCTTC. Translated, it gives CASSDVQGRYTYNEQFF.

The rearrangement links TRBV7-9 to TRBJ2-2, with a weak D call TRBD1 (7 bases). Trimming took 3 bases from V and 6 from J, leaving 14 bases between them. In germline, CDR1 is SEHNR, CDR2 FQNEAQ (reference sequence). CDR3 size: 15 residues. CDR3 amino acids: CASSLDRRGAGELFF. The CDR3 coding sequence is TGTGCCAGCAGCTTGGACAGGAGGGGCGCCGGGGAGCTGTTTTTT.

This sequence joins TRBV7-2 and TRBJ2-7; 10 nucleotides align to TRBD2. This CDR3 contains 15 residues. CDR1 and CDR2 (germline): SGHTA, FQGNSA. The V segment lost 5 bases and the J segment 6 bases; nucleotides outside the gene matches: 10. The CDR3 is CASSPSGGGGPEQYF. The CDR3, as DNA: TGTGCCAGCAGCCCCAGCGGGGGGGGAGGTCCCGAGCAGTACTTC.

V usage is TRBV20-1 and J usage is TRBJ2-1; D might be TRBD2 (6 bases). The length of the CDR3 is 11 residues. The germline CDR1 and CDR2 sequences are DFQATT and SNEGSKA (reference sequence). V lost 6 bases and J 8 bases, leaving 11 bases between the germline ends. The CDR3 reads CSATGLYEQFF. The CDR3 coding sequence is TGCAGTGCAACGGGACTCTATGAGCAGTTCTTC.

This clone has more than one count but fewer than ten. This chain joins TRBV29-1 and TRBJ2-3; TRBD2 agrees at 7 bases. The CDR3 is 15 residues long. Per the germline V gene, CDR1 is SQVTM and CDR2 is ANQGSEA. Trimming at V came to 1 base and at J to 1 base, leaving 5 bases not matched to a gene. CDR3 nucleotide sequence: TGCAGCGTTGAAGCGCGGGAGACGGGCACAGATACGCAGTATTTT. This gives the protein CSVEARETGTDTQYF.

The CDR3 region has the DNA TGTGCCACCAGCAGAAGAGGGGGGGCCTCCTACGAGCAGTACTTC. This translates into CATSRRGGASYEQYF. This chain connects TRBV15 to TRBJ2-7, with a weak D call TRBD2 (7 bases). V was pared by 2 bases and J by 0 bases, with 11 bases between. This CDR3 spans 15 amino acids. Germline V lookup: CDR1 LNHNV, CDR2 YYDKDF (reference sequence).

V gene TRBV5-1 combines with J gene TRBJ2-5; 13 nucleotides line up with TRBD2. J was trimmed by 5 bases and V by 4 bases; bases with no gene match: 8. Germline CDR1 SGHRS, CDR2 YFSETQ. The CDR3 is made up of 16 amino acids. CDR3 bases: TGCGCCAGCAGCCCCCGACTAGCGGGAGGCCCGGAGACCCAGTACTTC. It is translated as CASSPRLAGGPETQYF.

The V call is TRBV15, the J call TRBJ1-4, with TRBD1 matching 7 bases. The length of the CDR3 is 13 residues. The V and J ends lost 0 bases and 13 bases, in that order; junction bases with no gene match: 5. Germline loops: CDR1 LNHNV, CDR2 YYDKDF (reference sequence). In DNA form, the CDR3 reads TGTGCCACCAGCAGAGATCGGAACAGGGGACTGTTTTTT. This codes for CATSRDRNRGLFF. The entire variable domain, with the rest obtained from reference TRBV15 and TRBJ1-4, is as follows: DAMVIQNPRYQVTQFGKPVTLSCSQTLNHNVMYWYQQKSSQAPKLLFHYYDKDFNNEADTPDNFQSRRPNTSFCFLDIRSPGLGDTAMYLCATSRDRNRGLFFGSGTQLSVL.

This clone was observed a few times. This sequence joins TRBV7-8 and TRBJ2-1; D may be TRBD2 (6 bases). V lost 6 bases to trimming and J lost 15 bases, with 18 bases between them. The CDR3 runs to 12 residues. Germline V CDR1 and CDR2: SGHVS, FQNEAQ. The CDR3 region is CASRPLWDFPFF. CDR3 coding DNA: TGTGCCAGCAGGCCACTGTGGGACTTTCCGTTCTTC.

The gene calls are TRBV29-1 and TRBJ1-1, with no clear D. Trimming cost V 5 bases and J 8 bases, with 9 bases left between them. The CDR3 is 10 residues long. Germline V gene lookup returns CDR1 SQVTM and CDR2 ANQGSEA. CDR3 amino acids: CSVKHSEAFF. CDR3 bases: TGCAGCGTTAAACACAGCGAAGCTTTCTTT. The full variable domain, with the rest looked up from reference TRBV29-1 and TRBJ1-1, is SAVISQKPSRDICQRGTSLTIQCQVDSQVTMMFWYRQQPGQSLTLIATANQGSEATYESGFVIDKFPISRPNLTFSTLTVSNMSPEDSSIYLCSVKHSEAFFGQGTRLTVV.

J is TRBJ2-5 and V is TRBV28; 7 bases align to TRBD2. Germline assignment: CDR1 MDHEN and CDR2 SYDVKM. J lost 1 base, V lost 4 bases, and 3 bases had no gene match. CDR3 length: 14 residues. The CDR3 loop is CASSYSGGQETQYF. CDR3 DNA sequence: TGTGCCAGCAGTTATTCGGGAGGCCAAGAGACCCAGTACTTC. The variable domain in full, completed from reference TRBV28 and TRBJ2-5, reads DVKVTQSSRYLVKRTGEKVFLECVQDMDHENMFWYRQDPGLGLRLIYFSYDVKMKEKGDIPEGYSVSREKKERFSLILESASTNQTSMYLCASSYSGGQETQYFGPGTRLLVL.

The V gene is TRBV10-1, the J gene TRBJ1-1; D may be TRBD1 (6 bases). The CDR3 loop spans 15 amino acids. CDR1 and CDR2 from the germline V gene are WNHNN and SYGVQD (reference sequence). V was clipped by 5 bases and J by 5 bases, with 18 bases between them. DNA for the CDR3: TGCGCCAGCAGTCGGGTCCAGGGGCCGGGTACTGAAGCTTTCTTT. Protein: CASSRVQGPGTEAFF.

The CDR3: CASSEVRRQGEQFF. In DNA, the CDR3 is TGTGCCAGCAGTGAGGTTCGGCGCCAGGGTGAGCAGTTCTTC. V gene TRBV2 combines with J gene TRBJ2-1; TRBD1 is a possible D gene (5 bases). Germline V CDR1 and CDR2: SNHLY, FYNNEI. The ends were cut back, 3 bases at V and 9 bases at J, with 15 bases in the middle. The CDR3 is 14 amino acids.

V is TRBV6-5 and J is TRBJ2-3; TRBD1 is a possible D gene (5 bases). The length of the CDR3 is 15 residues. Trimming took off 2 bases at V and 4 bases at J, with 13 bases between the two ends. Germline V gene sequence: CDR1 MNHEY, CDR2 SVGAGI. CDR3 sequence reads: CASSYIRGLADTQYF. The CDR3 nucleotides read TGTGCCAGCAGTTACATAAGGGGTTTGGCAGATACGCAGTATTTT.

This clone was seen only a few times. The rearrangement joins TRBV19 to TRBJ2-5; weak D call: TRBD2 (6 bases). V was shortened by 1 base and J by 4 bases, with 13 bases between the two germline ends. CDR3 size: 15 residues. Germline V gene lookup returns CDR1 LNHDA and CDR2 SQIVND (reference sequence). The CDR3 region is CASSIVAAGRETQYF. CDR3 in DNA: TGTGCCAGTAGTATAGTAGCGGCAGGGCGAGAGACCCAGTACTTC.

The genes are TRBV7-9 and TRBJ1-1, with D possibly matching TRBD1 (6 bases). V was pared by 4 bases and J by 1 base, with 7 bases between. The CDR3 runs 13 residues. Looked up from germline, CDR1 is SEHNR and CDR2 is FQNEAQ (reference sequence). CDR3: CASSSTGNTEAFF. For the CDR3, the DNA is TGTGCCAGCAGCTCGACAGGGAACACTGAAGCTTTCTTT.

This chain connects TRBV2 to TRBJ2-1; 9 bases fit TRBD2. The germline gives CDR1 SNHLY, CDR2 FYNNEI. The CDR3 length is 15 residues. The junction had 9 bases not matched to a gene; V was cut back by 8 bases and J by 4 bases. CDR3: CASSGGSGRYNEQFF. CDR3 coding DNA: TGTGCCAGCTCTGGAGGAAGCGGGAGGTACAATGAGCAGTTCTTC.

This chain joins TRBV11-1 and TRBJ1-4; possible D gene TRBD1, 5 bases. The germline V gene encodes CDR1 SGHAT and CDR2 FQDESV (reference sequence). CDR3 length equals 14 residues. V lost 3 bases to trimming and J lost 7 bases, with 12 bases between them. The CDR3 DNA reads as TGTGCCAGCAGCTTTGACAGAAGGGGTGAAAAACTGTTTTTT. This codes for CASSFDRRGEKLFF.

CDR3 bases: TGTGCCAGTAGCCCTGACAACTCCTACGAGCAGTACTTC. Protein sequence: CASSPDNSYEQYF. The chain has TRBV19 and TRBJ2-7; D unclear. Trimming removed 6 bases at V and 0 bases at J, with 9 bases between. Germline CDR1 and CDR2: LNHDA and SQIVND (reference sequence). The CDR3 covers 13 residues.

The chain has TRBV29-1 and TRBJ2-2; D call uncertain. This CDR3 is 13 amino acids long. V was cut by 6 bases and J by 6 bases, with 14 bases left in between. Germline CDR1 SQVTM, CDR2 ANQGSEA. In DNA, the CDR3 is TGCAGCGTGGCCGAGGCTGTCGCCGGGGAGCTGTTTTTT. Protein sequence: CSVAEAVAGELFF.

V and J are TRBV19 and TRBJ2-3, with TRBD2 as a possible D gene (6 bases). Germline V CDR1 and CDR2: LNHDA, SQIVND (reference sequence). V lost 1 base to trimming and J lost 2 bases, with 13 bases between them. CDR3 size: 16 residues. The DNA for the CDR3 is TGTGCCAGTAGTATAGCAACTAGCCGGCCCACAGATACGCAGTATTTT. The encoded protein is CASSIATSRPTDTQYF.

The J gene is TRBJ1-2, the V gene TRBV2, with a weak D call TRBD1 (6 bases). The CDR3 sequence is 14 residues long. Germline-derived CDR1 and CDR2 are SNHLY and FYNNEI. V was pared by 3 bases and J by 3 bases, with 11 bases between. CDR3 bases: TGTGCCAGCAGTGAGGGGGGGCGAGACTATGGCTACACCTTC. It codes for CASSEGGRDYGYTF.

The chain has TRBV9 and TRBJ2-2; 8 bases are shared with TRBD1. Germline CDR1 SGDLS, CDR2 YYNGEE. This CDR3 has 15 amino acids. Trimming removed 4 bases from V and 5 bases from J; junction bases left unmatched: 7. The CDR3 protein is CASSLQGALTGELFF. DNA for the CDR3: TGTGCCAGCAGCCTTCAGGGGGCTTTAACCGGGGAGCTGTTTTTT.

This chain uses TRBV5-1 with TRBJ2-2; 11 positions agree with TRBD2. The V segment lost 0 bases and the J segment 1 base; nucleotides outside the gene matches: 2. The CDR3 is 17 amino acids. Germline-derived CDR1 and CDR2 are SGHRS and YFSETQ. The CDR3 nucleotides are TGCGCCAGCAGCTTGGGTGGGACTAGCGGGAACACCGGGGAGCTGTTTTTT. It is translated as CASSLGGTSGNTGELFF.